Shown below are 19 T cell receptor beta chains from a single sample sequenced in a study of blood T cell repertoires in COVID-19. TCRdb keeps only in-frame clones here, not all; method: immunoSEQ multiplex PCR. The data contain about 130,000 clones, roughly four fifths of them singletons. The sample consisted of peripheral blood. These receptors originate from a woman over 75 with acute or convalescent COVID-19.

A single count supports this clone. The CDR3 nucleotides read TGCGCCAGCAGCCAAGTTAGCCGCACCGGGGAGCTGTTTTTT. Translation gives CASSQVSRTGELFF. The chain combines TRBV4-3 with TRBJ2-2; no firm D call. Trimming shortened V by 1 base and J by 4 bases, and 7 bases separated the two germline ends. The CDR3 consists of 14 residues. Germline values: CDR1 LGHNA, CDR2 YSLEER.

The chain employs TRBV19 and TRBJ1-3; the D is unclear. The CDR3 covers 15 residues. V gave up 5 bases and J gave up 0 bases, with 11 bases separating them. The germline V gene encodes CDR1 LNHDA and CDR2 SQIVND (reference sequence). The DNA of the CDR3 is TGTGCCAGTAGTTCCCGACAAGTCTCTGGAAACACCATATATTTT. It translates to CASSSRQVSGNTIYF. Variable domain in full (rest from reference TRBV19 and TRBJ1-3): DGGITQSPKYLFRKEGQNVTLSCEQNLNHDAMYWYRQDPGQGLRLIYYSQIVNDFQKGDIAEGYSVSREKKESFPLTVTSAQKNPTAFYLCASSSRQVSGNTIYFGEGSWLTVV.

The V gene is TRBV19, the J gene TRBJ2-2; TRBD1 is a possible D gene (5 bases). Germline loops: CDR1 LNHDA, CDR2 SQIVND (reference sequence). V dropped 3 bases and J dropped 6 bases, with 5 bases sitting between them. The CDR3 consists of 12 residues. Written as DNA, the CDR3 is TGTGCCAGTAGTATGACAGCCGGGGAGCTGTTTTTT. Its protein is CASSMTAGELFF.

Details on this clone: The junction differs from germline at one of its ends, possibly a read error. The CDR3 sequence is CASSISGTGILRGYDYTF. CDR3 in DNA: TGTGCCAGTAGTATTTCCGGGACAGGGATCCTCCGAGGCTATGACTACACCTTC. The rearrangement uses TRBV19 and TRBJ1-2, with 9 bases that match TRBD1. Germline assignment: CDR1 LNHDA and CDR2 SQIVND (reference sequence). CDR3 length equals 18 residues.

The chain combines TRBV19 with TRBJ2-5; 8 nucleotides match TRBD1. There are 18 residues in the CDR3. With V trimmed by 6 bases and J by 3 bases, 18 bases remained unmatched. Per germline, CDR1 LNHDA and CDR2 SQIVND (reference sequence). CDR3 loop: CASSNLHGQGRPEETQYF. CDR3 DNA sequence: TGTGCCAGTAGCAACCTTCACGGACAGGGCCGGCCCGAAGAGACCCAGTACTTC. Drawing the rest from reference TRBV19 and TRBJ2-5, the complete variable domain is DGGITQSPKYLFRKEGQNVTLSCEQNLNHDAMYWYRQDPGQGLRLIYYSQIVNDFQKGDIAEGYSVSREKKESFPLTVTSAQKNPTAFYLCASSNLHGQGRPEETQYFGPGTRLLVL.

The chain's CDR3 is CATSPPFRGGRTEAFF. CDR3 nucleotides: TGTGCCACCAGCCCGCCTTTCCGGGGAGGGCGCACTGAAGCTTTCTTT. The chain links TRBV15 to TRBJ1-1; D remains unclear. Looked up from germline, CDR1 is LNHNV and CDR2 is YYDKDF (reference sequence). With 5 bases removed from V and 4 bases from J, the gap between germline ends came to 20 bases. This CDR3 region has 16 residues.

This clone was recorded once. The V gene is TRBV5-4, the J gene TRBJ2-5, with 7 positions matching TRBD2. Losses at the gene ends were 4 bases for V and 1 base for J; bases not matched to a gene: 7. The CDR3 spans 15 residues. In germline, CDR1 is SGHNT, CDR2 YYREEE (reference sequence). CDR3 coding DNA: TGTGCCAGCAGCCCTCGAGGCGGGGGCCAAGAGACCCAGTACTTC. Encoded protein: CASSPRGGGQETQYF. The whole variable domain, remainder taken from reference TRBV5-4 and TRBJ2-5, is ETGVTQSPTHLIKTRGQQVTLRCSSQSGHNTVSWYQQALGQGPQFIFQYYREEENGRGNFPPRFSGLQFPNYSSELNVNALELDDSALYLCASSPRGGGQETQYFGPGTRLLVL.

This clone counts as medium-sized. V gene TRBV6-2 or TRBV6-3 combines with J gene TRBJ1-5; the D is unclear. The germline V gene encodes CDR1 MNHEY and CDR2 SVGEGT. With 3 bases removed from V and 1 base from J, the gap between germline ends came to 7 bases. The CDR3 loop spans 14 amino acids. The CDR3 loop reads CASSYFASNQPQHF. The CDR3 nucleotides are TGTGCCAGCAGTTATTTTGCGAGCAATCAGCCCCAGCATTTT.

CDR3 amino acids: CASSQTPGNTIYF. The CDR3 DNA sequence: TGTGCCAGCAGCCAGACTCCTGGAAACACCATATATTTT. The chain couples TRBV28 to TRBJ1-3, with D hard to call. The CDR3 totals 13 residues. Trimming left V 6 bases short and J 2 bases short, with 8 bases between. Germline CDR1 MDHEN, CDR2 SYDVKM.

The J gene is TRBJ1-4, the V gene TRBV28; the D gene is possibly TRBD1 (5 bases). The V gene's germline CDR1 is MDHEN and CDR2 SYDVKM. This CDR3 is 15 amino acids long. The V and J ends lost 5 bases and 0 bases respectively, with 10 bases between them. CDR3 nucleotide sequence: TGTGCCAGCAGTCCTACAGGTGCAACTAATGAAAAACTGTTTTTT. Protein: CASSPTGATNEKLFF.

The chain joins TRBV7-2 to TRBJ2-3, with 11 bases identical to TRBD1. Per germline, CDR1 SGHTA and CDR2 FQGNSA. The trim removed 3 bases at V and 6 bases at J, leaving 2 bases unmatched. CDR3 length equals 14 residues. The CDR3 loop reads CASSFRDRGDTQYF. DNA of the CDR3: TGTGCCAGCAGCTTCCGGGACAGGGGGGATACGCAGTATTTT.

This chain uses TRBV2 with TRBJ2-6; no definite D call. The germline V gene has CDR1 SNHLY and CDR2 FYNNEI. The CDR3 covers 15 residues. Deletions cut 7 bases from V and 0 bases from J, with 10 bases between. The CDR3: CASTRFPSGANVLTF. For the CDR3, the DNA is TGTGCCAGCACGAGATTCCCCTCTGGGGCCAACGTCCTGACTTTC.

The V gene is TRBV25-1, the J gene TRBJ1-6; D is unresolved. Germline assignment: CDR1 MGHDK and CDR2 SYGVNS. The CDR3 is 14 residues long. The V gene lost 4 bases and the J gene lost 0 bases, with 4 bases spanning the gap. The CDR3 region is CASSAFSYNSPLHF. The CDR3 DNA reads as TGTGCCAGCAGTGCGTTCTCCTATAATTCACCCCTCCACTTT.

This chain links TRBV19 with TRBJ1-5; TRBD1 might be the D (6 bases). This CDR3 spans 15 amino acids. V lost 5 bases, J lost 0 bases, and 11 bases lay in between. The germline CDR1 and CDR2 sequences are LNHDA and SQIVND (reference sequence). CDR3: CASSGQSTSNQPQHF. The CDR3, as DNA: TGTGCCAGTAGTGGACAGTCCACTAGCAATCAGCCCCAGCATTTT.

The rearrangement joins TRBV2 to TRBJ1-1; the D is unclear. The CDR3 spans 14 residues. Germline V gene data show CDR1 as SNHLY and CDR2 as FYNNEI. V was shortened by 7 bases and J by 0 bases, with 12 bases between the two germline ends. The CDR3 DNA is TGTGCCAGCAAGGATAACAGAGTGAACACTGAAGCTTTCTTT. Protein: CASKDNRVNTEAFF.

The chain couples TRBV12-5 to TRBJ2-3; 9 nucleotides align to TRBD2. With 8 bases clipped from V and 2 bases from J, the junction kept 2 bases outside the gene matches. In germline, CDR1 is LGHNT, CDR2 FRNRAP. This CDR3 contains 13 residues. CDR3 loop: CASLAGDTDTQYF. In nucleotides, the CDR3 is TGTGCTAGTTTAGCGGGGGACACAGATACGCAGTATTTT.

CDR3 protein: CASSILQAKFF. DNA of the CDR3: TGTGCCAGTAGTATACTACAGGCTAAGTTCTTC. This chain uses TRBV19 with TRBJ2-1; TRBD1 might be the D (5 bases). CDR1 is LNHDA and CDR2 is SQIVND in the germline V gene (reference sequence). The CDR3 is 11 amino acids. The V and J ends lost 2 bases and 14 bases respectively, with 10 bases between them.

DNA of the CDR3: TGCGCCAGCAGTCAGTGGCAGGGATTCGGCTATGGCTACACCTTC. Its protein product is CASSQWQGFGYGYTF. The genes are TRBV23-1 and TRBJ1-2; maybe TRBD1 (5 bases). TRBV23-1 is marked as an open reading frame, function uncertain. The CDR3 covers 15 residues. V lost 3 bases to trimming and J lost 4 bases, with 15 bases between them.

The V call is TRBV7-2, the J call TRBJ1-2; weak D call: TRBD1 (5 bases). The CDR3 extends over 14 amino acids. V lost 1 base, J lost 2 bases, and 8 bases lay in between. The germline V gene has CDR1 SGHTA and CDR2 FQGNSA. The CDR3 loop reads CASSLGGSNYGYTF. CDR3 DNA: TGTGCCAGCAGCTTAGGGGGCAGCAACTATGGCTACACCTTC.